Shown below are 16 T cell receptor beta chains from a single sample sequenced in a study of blood T cell repertoires in COVID-19. Produced via immunoSEQ multiplex PCR; TCRdb's table is partial and in-frame only. The data contain around 110,000 clones, around 86% of them singletons. Sequencing input: peripheral blood. These receptors originate from a man aged 35-49 years with acute or convalescent COVID-19.

J is TRBJ2-5 and V is TRBV6-5; 7 nucleotides align to TRBD1. Trimming took 6 bases from V and 4 from J; bases not matched to a gene: 8. The germline gives CDR1 MNHEY, CDR2 SVGAGI. This CDR3 contains 14 residues. The chain's CDR3 is CASRLRAGGETQYF. CDR3 coding DNA: TGTGCCAGCAGGTTAAGAGCAGGGGGAGAGACCCAGTACTTC.

V and J are TRBV5-1 and TRBJ2-3; the match to TRBD2 covers 12 bases. The CDR3 loop spans 16 amino acids. V lost 0 bases and J lost 3; bases outside the gene matches: 2. Germline V gene data show CDR1 as SGHRS and CDR2 as YFSETQ. For the CDR3, the DNA is TGCGCCAGCAGCTTGGTGACTAGCGGGGGAACAGATACGCAGTATTTT. It yields the protein CASSLVTSGGTDTQYF.

The genes are TRBV5-5 and TRBJ1-5; perhaps TRBD1 as D (6 bases). Germline V lookup: CDR1 SGHKS, CDR2 YYEKEE (reference sequence). The V end was cut by 3 bases, the J end by 1 base, with 14 bases between. The CDR3 is 16 residues long. The CDR3 DNA reads TGTGCCAGCAGCTGGACACAGGGTGGGAGCAATCAGCCCCAGCATTTT. Translation: CASSWTQGGSNQPQHF.

This sequence joins TRBV15 and TRBJ1-1; TRBD1 is a possible D gene (5 bases). V lost 5 bases to trimming and J lost 1 base, with 17 bases between them. Germline V gives CDR1 LNHNV, CDR2 YYDKDF (reference sequence). This CDR3 is 16 amino acids long. The CDR3 sequence: CATSSEGWGRNTEAFF. In nucleotides, the CDR3 is TGTGCCACCAGCTCGGAGGGCTGGGGGAGGAACACTGAAGCTTTCTTT. Filled out from reference TRBV15 and TRBJ1-1, the complete variable domain reads DAMVIQNPRYQVTQFGKPVTLSCSQTLNHNVMYWYQQKSSQAPKLLFHYYDKDFNNEADTPDNFQSRRPNTSFCFLDIRSPGLGDTAMYLCATSSEGWGRNTEAFFGQGTRLTVV.

The gene calls are TRBV18 and TRBJ2-1; 9 bases are shared with TRBD2. Trimming took 3 bases from V and 6 from J; bases not matched to a gene: 3. The CDR3 has 14 amino acids. The germline V gene has CDR1 KGHSH and CDR2 LQKENI. The CDR3 coding sequence is TGTGCCAGCTCACCGGGGACTAGCCCCAATGAGCAGTTCTTC. It specifies CASSPGTSPNEQFF.

The chain uses TRBV4-1 and TRBJ2-2; 12 bases fit TRBD1. From germline, CDR1 is MGHRA and CDR2 YSYEKL. CDR3 length: 19 amino acids. The ends lost 1 base at V and 2 bases at J; junction bases unmatched: 8. In nucleotides, the CDR3 is TGCGCCAGCAGCCAAGCCGGGACAGGGGGCGTACTAAACACCGGGGAGCTGTTTTTT. Translated, it gives CASSQAGTGGVLNTGELFF.

This clone has only a few counts. The V gene is TRBV5-1, the J gene TRBJ1-3, with 7 nucleotides matching TRBD1. The germline V gene has CDR1 SGHRS and CDR2 YFSETQ. This CDR3 has 15 residues. After removal of 1 base from V and 3 bases from J, the junction contained 4 bases not matched to a gene. The DNA for the CDR3 is TGCGCCAGCAGCTTGACACAGGGGTTTGGAAACACCATATATTTT. It yields the protein CASSLTQGFGNTIYF.

The chain combines TRBV5-1 with TRBJ1-1, with 9 bases identical to TRBD1. V lost 3 bases to trimming and J lost 1 base; unmatched junction nucleotides: 4. The CDR3 runs 15 residues. Per the germline V gene, CDR1 is SGHRS and CDR2 is YFSETQ. The CDR3 region is CASSYRTGANTEAFF. The CDR3 DNA reads as TGCGCCAGCAGCTACCGGACAGGGGCGAACACTGAAGCTTTCTTT.

The genes are TRBV14 and TRBJ2-3, with D hard to call. From germline, CDR1 is SGHDN and CDR2 FVKESK. The CDR3 runs to 14 residues. V was trimmed by 10 bases and J by 6 bases, leaving 20 bases between them. The CDR3 loop is CATAKESFRDTQYF. The CDR3 region has the DNA TGTGCCACCGCCAAAGAGAGTTTCCGGGATACGCAGTATTTT. The full variable domain, in which reference TRBV14 and TRBJ2-3 provide the parts outside the CDR3, is EAGVTQFPSHSVIEKGQTVTLRCDPISGHDNLYWYRRVMGKEIKFLLHFVKESKQDESGMPNNRFLAERTGGTYSTLKVQPAELEDSGVYFCATAKESFRDTQYFGPGTRLTVL.

The rearrangement uses TRBV19 and TRBJ2-3, with TRBD2 identical over 10 bases. V shed 4 bases and J 4 bases; nucleotides not matched to a gene: 5. The CDR3 consists of 15 residues. The germline gives CDR1 LNHDA, CDR2 SQIVND (reference sequence). The CDR3 DNA is TGTGCCAGTAGTAAGGCTAGCGGGAGAGCAGATACGCAGTATTTT. Translating gives CASSKASGRADTQYF. Using reference TRBV19 and TRBJ2-3 for the parts outside the CDR3, the full variable domain is DGGITQSPKYLFRKEGQNVTLSCEQNLNHDAMYWYRQDPGQGLRLIYYSQIVNDFQKGDIAEGYSVSREKKESFPLTVTSAQKNPTAFYLCASSKASGRADTQYFGPGTRLTVL.

The chain employs TRBV7-2 and TRBJ2-1, with 7 bases lining up with TRBD2. The CDR3 runs to 14 residues. Trimming cost V 0 bases and J 8 bases; bases outside gene matches: 4. Germline assignment: CDR1 SGHTA and CDR2 FQGNSA. As DNA, the CDR3 is TGTGCCAGCAGCTTAGCGGGAGGGCCGGATGAGCAGTTCTTC. It codes for CASSLAGGPDEQFF.

This clone was picked up one time. The chain has TRBV4-2 and TRBJ2-7, with TRBD2 matching 9 bases. Trimming at V came to 0 bases and at J to 2 bases, leaving 2 bases not matched to a gene. In germline, CDR1 is LGHNA, CDR2 YNFKEQ. The CDR3 runs to 15 residues. DNA for the CDR3: TGTGCCAGCAGCCAAGAGACTAGCGGAGCCTACGAGCAGTACTTC. It is translated as CASSQETSGAYEQYF.

The J gene is TRBJ1-3, the V gene TRBV6-6; no clear D gene. The CDR3 length is 15 residues. Germline V lookup: CDR1 MNHNY, CDR2 SVGAGI (reference sequence). Trimming removed 2 bases at V and 2 bases at J, with 10 bases between. As DNA, the CDR3 is TGTGCCAGCAGTTACGGTACAGTAGCTGGAAACACCATATATTTT. It yields the protein CASSYGTVAGNTIYF.

V and J are TRBV4-2 and TRBJ2-3; TRBD2 matches at 11 bases. J was trimmed by 1 base and V by 5 bases; bases with no gene match: 5. Germline CDR1 and CDR2: LGHNA and YNFKEQ. CDR3 length: 16 residues. The CDR3 protein is CASSEQLAGGTDTQYF. The CDR3 nucleotides read TGTGCCAGCAGCGAGCAACTAGCGGGAGGCACAGATACGCAGTATTTT.

The chain recombines TRBV19 with TRBJ1-3; no reliable D call. Germline V gives CDR1 LNHDA, CDR2 SQIVND (reference sequence). The CDR3 is made up of 11 amino acids. V was trimmed by 10 bases and J by 2 bases, leaving 6 bases between them. CDR3 loop: CATVAGNTIYF. The CDR3 DNA follows: TGTGCCACCGTAGCTGGAAACACCATATATTTT. Complete variable domain (other parts from reference TRBV19 and TRBJ1-3): DGGITQSPKYLFRKEGQNVTLSCEQNLNHDAMYWYRQDPGQGLRLIYYSQIVNDFQKGDIAEGYSVSREKKESFPLTVTSAQKNPTAFYLCATVAGNTIYFGEGSWLTVV.

The chain has TRBV5-6 and TRBJ1-2, with 12 bases identical to TRBD1. CDR3 length: 15 residues. V trimming: 4 bases; J trimming: 7 bases; junction bases outside the gene matches: 8. Germline V gives CDR1 SGHDT, CDR2 YYEEEE. The CDR3 loop reads CASSRGTGGTFGYTF. DNA of the CDR3: TGTGCCAGCAGCAGGGGGACAGGGGGCACGTTTGGCTACACCTTC.